The subject of this entry is one TCR beta chain. The antigen remains undetermined. The length of the CDR3 is 15 residues. The V gene lost 4 bases and the J gene lost 10 bases, with 20 bases spanning the gap. The germline gives CDR1 GTSNPN, CDR2 SVGIG (reference sequence). The data derive from a study of beta chain features in type 1 diabetes. Study observations and caveats: For Type 1 diabetes patients, all four CD4+ subsets carried TCRB CDR3s that were moderately but significantly shorter. cDNA sequencing could over-represent cells with high TCR expression.

Of the isolated RNA, all was reverse transcribed, and so the sequenced material was expressed TCRB transcripts. Approximately 3.6 million reads, on average, came from each naive, central memory and regulatory T cell sample. Assay used: immunoSEQ multiplex PCR; TCRdb lists only in-frame clones, some missing. The table includes roughly 290,000 clones, approximately 15% detected once. Each of the CD4+ naive, central memory, regulatory and stem cell-like memory populations was sorted via CD45RO/CCR7/CD25/CD127/CD95/CD27. This receptor was identified in a man between 18 and 35 years old with type 1 diabetes. Sequenced input: naive CD4+ T cells from blood. This rearrangement joins TRBV30 to TRBJ1-6, with D tentatively TRBD1 (6 bases). The CDR3: CAWMQGPQSRSPLHF. The CDR3, as DNA: TGTGCCTGGATGCAGGGGCCTCAATCGCGGTCACCCCTCCACTTT.